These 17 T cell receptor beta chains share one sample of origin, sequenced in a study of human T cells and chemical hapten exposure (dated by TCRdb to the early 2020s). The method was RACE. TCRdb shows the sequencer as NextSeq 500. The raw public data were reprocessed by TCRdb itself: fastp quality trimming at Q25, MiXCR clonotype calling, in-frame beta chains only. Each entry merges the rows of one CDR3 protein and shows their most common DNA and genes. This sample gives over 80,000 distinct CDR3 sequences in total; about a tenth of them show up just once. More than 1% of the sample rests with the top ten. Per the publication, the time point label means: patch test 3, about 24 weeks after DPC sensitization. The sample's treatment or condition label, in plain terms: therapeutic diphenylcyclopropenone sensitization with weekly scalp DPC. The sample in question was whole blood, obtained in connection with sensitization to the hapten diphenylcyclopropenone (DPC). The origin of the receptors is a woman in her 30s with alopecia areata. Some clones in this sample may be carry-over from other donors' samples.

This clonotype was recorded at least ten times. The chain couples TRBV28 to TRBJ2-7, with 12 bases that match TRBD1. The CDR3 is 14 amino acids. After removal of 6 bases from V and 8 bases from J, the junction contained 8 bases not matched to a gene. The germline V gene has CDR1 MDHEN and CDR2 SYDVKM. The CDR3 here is CASRGQGAGLKQYV. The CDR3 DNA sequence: TGTGCCAGCAGGGGACAGGGGGCGGGTTTAAAGCAGTACGTC.

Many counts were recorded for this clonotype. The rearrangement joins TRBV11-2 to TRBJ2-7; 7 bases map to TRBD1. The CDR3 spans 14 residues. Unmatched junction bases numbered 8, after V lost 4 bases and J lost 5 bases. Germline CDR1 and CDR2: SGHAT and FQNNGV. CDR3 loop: CASSSWDRFDEQYV. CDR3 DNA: TGTGCCAGCAGCTCCTGGGACAGATTTGACGAGCAGTACGTC.

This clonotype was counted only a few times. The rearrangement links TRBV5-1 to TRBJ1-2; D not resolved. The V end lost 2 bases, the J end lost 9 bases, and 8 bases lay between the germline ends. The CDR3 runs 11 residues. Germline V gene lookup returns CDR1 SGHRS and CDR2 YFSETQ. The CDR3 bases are TGCGCCAGCAGCTTCGGCACTAGCTACACCTTC. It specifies CASSFGTSYTF. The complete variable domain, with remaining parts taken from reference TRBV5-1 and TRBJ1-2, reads KAGVTQTPRYLIKTRGQQVTLSCSPISGHRSVSWYQQTPGQGLQFLFEYFSETQRNKGNFPGRFSGRQFSNSRSEMNVSTLELGDSALYLCASSFGTSYTFGSGTRLTVV.

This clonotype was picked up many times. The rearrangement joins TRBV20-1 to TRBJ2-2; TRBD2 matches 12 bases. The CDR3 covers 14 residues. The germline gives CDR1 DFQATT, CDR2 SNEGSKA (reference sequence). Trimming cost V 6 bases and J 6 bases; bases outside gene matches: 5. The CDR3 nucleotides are TGCAGTGCGAGACCTAGCGGGAGGGCCGGGGAGCTGTTTTTT. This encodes CSARPSGRAGELFF.

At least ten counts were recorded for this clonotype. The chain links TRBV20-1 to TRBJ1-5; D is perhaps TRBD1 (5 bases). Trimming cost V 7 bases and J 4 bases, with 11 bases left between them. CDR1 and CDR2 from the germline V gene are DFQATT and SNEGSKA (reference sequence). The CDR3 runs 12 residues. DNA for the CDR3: TGCAGTGGACGGACAAATAATCAGCCCCAGCATTTT. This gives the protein CSGRTNNQPQHF.

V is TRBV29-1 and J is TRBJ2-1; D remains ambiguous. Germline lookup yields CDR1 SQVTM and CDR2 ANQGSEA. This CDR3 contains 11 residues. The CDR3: CSALEGNEQFF. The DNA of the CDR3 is TGCAGTGCTCTTGAAGGAAATGAGCAGTTCTTC.

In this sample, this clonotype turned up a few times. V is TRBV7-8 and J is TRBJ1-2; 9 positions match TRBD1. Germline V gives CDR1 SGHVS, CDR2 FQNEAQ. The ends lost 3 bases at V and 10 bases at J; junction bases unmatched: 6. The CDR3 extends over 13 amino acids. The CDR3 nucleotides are TGTGCCAGCAGCTTGGGACAGGGCTTCGTCTACACCTTC. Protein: CASSLGQGFVYTF.

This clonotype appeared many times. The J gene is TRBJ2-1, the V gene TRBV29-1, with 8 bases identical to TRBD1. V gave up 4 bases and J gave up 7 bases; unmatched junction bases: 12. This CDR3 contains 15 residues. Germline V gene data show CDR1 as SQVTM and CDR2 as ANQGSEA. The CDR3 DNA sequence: TGCAGCGTTGCCCCTCCGGGACAGGTAACGAATGAGCAGTTCTTC. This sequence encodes CSVAPPGQVTNEQFF.

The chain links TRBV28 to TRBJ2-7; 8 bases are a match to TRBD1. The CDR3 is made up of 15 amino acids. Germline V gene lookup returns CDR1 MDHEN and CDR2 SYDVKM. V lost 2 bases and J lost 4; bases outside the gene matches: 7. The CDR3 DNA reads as TGTGCCAGCAGTTTACTCCGGACAGGGACATACGAGCAGTACTTC. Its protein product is CASSLLRTGTYEQYF. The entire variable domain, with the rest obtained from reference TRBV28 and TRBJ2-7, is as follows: DVKVTQSSRYLVKRTGEKVFLECVQDMDHENMFWYRQDPGLGLRLIYFSYDVKMKEKGDIPEGYSVSREKKERFSLILESASTNQTSMYLCASSLLRTGTYEQYFGPGTRLTVT.

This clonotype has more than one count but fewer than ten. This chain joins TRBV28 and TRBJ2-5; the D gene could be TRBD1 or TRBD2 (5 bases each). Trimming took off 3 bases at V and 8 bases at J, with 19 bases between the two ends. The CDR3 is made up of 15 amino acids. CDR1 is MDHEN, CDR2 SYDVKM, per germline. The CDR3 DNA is TGTGCCAGCAGTTTCGCCGGGACGCAGCCTTTAACCCAGTACTTC. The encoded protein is CASSFAGTQPLTQYF.

CDR3 amino acids: CASSQGKEVQSQEQFF. The CDR3, as DNA: TGTGCCAGCAGCCAAGGGAAGGAGGTGCAGTCTCAAGAGCAGTTCTTC. This rearrangement joins TRBV3-1 to TRBJ2-1; D might be TRBD2 (5 bases). Trimming took off 1 base at V and 10 bases at J, with 20 bases between the two ends. Germline CDR1 is LGHDT and CDR2 is YNNKEL (reference sequence). The CDR3 contains 16 residues.

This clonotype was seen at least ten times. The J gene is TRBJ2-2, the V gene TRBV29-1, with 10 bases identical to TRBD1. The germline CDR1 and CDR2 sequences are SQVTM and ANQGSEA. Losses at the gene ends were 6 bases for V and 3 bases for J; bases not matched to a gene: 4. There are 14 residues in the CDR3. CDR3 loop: CSVPGTGDTGELFF. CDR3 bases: TGCAGCGTCCCCGGGACAGGGGACACCGGGGAGCTGTTTTTT.

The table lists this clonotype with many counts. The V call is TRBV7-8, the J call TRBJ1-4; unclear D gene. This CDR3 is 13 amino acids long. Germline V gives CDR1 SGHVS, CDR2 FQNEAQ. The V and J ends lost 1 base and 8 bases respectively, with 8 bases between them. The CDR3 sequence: CASSLGRSEKLFF. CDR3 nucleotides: TGTGCCAGCAGCTTAGGAAGGAGCGAAAAACTGTTTTTT.

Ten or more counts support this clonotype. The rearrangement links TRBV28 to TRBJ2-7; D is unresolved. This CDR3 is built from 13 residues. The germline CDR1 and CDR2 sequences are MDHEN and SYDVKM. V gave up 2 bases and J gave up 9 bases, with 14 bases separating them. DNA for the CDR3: TGTGCCAGCAGTTTAAGCCGGCGCCCTCCGCAGTACGTC. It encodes CASSLSRRPPQYV.

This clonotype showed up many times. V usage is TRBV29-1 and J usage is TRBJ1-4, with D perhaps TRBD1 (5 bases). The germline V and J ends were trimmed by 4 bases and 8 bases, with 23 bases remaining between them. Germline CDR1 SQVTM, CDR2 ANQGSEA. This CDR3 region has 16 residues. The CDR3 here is CSVAFGDPELEEKLFF. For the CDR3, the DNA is TGCAGCGTTGCATTCGGGGACCCCGAATTGGAGGAAAAACTGTTTTTT. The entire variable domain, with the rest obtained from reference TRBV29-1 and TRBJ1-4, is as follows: SAVISQKPSRDICQRGTSLTIQCQVDSQVTMMFWYRQQPGQSLTLIATANQGSEATYESGFVIDKFPISRPNLTFSTLTVSNMSPEDSSIYLCSVAFGDPELEEKLFFGSGTQLSVL.

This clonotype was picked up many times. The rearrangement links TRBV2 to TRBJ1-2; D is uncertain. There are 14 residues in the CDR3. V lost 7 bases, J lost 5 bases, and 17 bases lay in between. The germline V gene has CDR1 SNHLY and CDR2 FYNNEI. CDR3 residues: CASTPFAGGYGYTF. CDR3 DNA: TGTGCCAGCACCCCGTTTGCCGGCGGGTATGGCTACACCTTC. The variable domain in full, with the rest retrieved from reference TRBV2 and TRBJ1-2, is EPEVTQTPSHQVTQMGQEVILRCVPISNHLYFYWYRQILGQKVEFLVSFYNNEISEKSEIFDDQFSVERPDGSNFTLKIRSTKLEDSAMYFCASTPFAGGYGYTFGSGTRLTVV.

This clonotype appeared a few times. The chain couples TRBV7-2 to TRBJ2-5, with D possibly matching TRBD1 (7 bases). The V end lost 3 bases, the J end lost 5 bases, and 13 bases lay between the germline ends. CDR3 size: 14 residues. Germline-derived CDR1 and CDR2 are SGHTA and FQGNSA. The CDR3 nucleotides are TGTGCCAGCAGCTTGACAGGGAGGAGGGAGACCCAGTACTTC. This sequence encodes CASSLTGRRETQYF.